These 17 T cell receptor beta chains share one sample of origin, sequenced in a study of OX40 agonist ivuxolimab in advanced cancers. Libraries were prepared by immunoSEQ multiplex PCR; TCRdb keeps only in-frame clonotypes and omits some of them. The table lists roughly 53,000 clones, more than 85% of them singletons. This specimen was CD4+ or CD8+ T cells sorted from blood, taken in a trial of the OX40 agonist ivuxolimab. The receptors derive from an adult with an advanced solid tumor such as melanoma, head and neck, liver or kidney cancer.

The genes are TRBV14 and TRBJ2-5; no definite D call. The CDR3 runs 12 residues. The ends were cut back, 3 bases at V and 5 bases at J, with 7 bases in the middle. The V gene's germline CDR1 is SGHDN and CDR2 FVKESK. This CDR3 reads CASSHRVETQYF. CDR3 DNA sequence: TGTGCCAGCAGCCACCGCGTGGAGACCCAGTACTTC.

This clone was seen a single time. The V and J genes are TRBV5-8 and TRBJ2-3, with 10 positions matching TRBD2. Germline-derived CDR1 and CDR2 are SGHTS and YDEGEE. The CDR3 runs 16 residues. V was pared by 6 bases and J by 6 bases, with 13 bases of the junction left unmatched. The CDR3 is CASTSLAGVEGDTQYF. The CDR3, as DNA: TGTGCCAGCACGAGTCTAGCGGGAGTGGAGGGGGATACGCAGTATTTT.

This chain uses TRBV6-4 with TRBJ1-1; TRBD1 matches at 9 bases. The V segment lost 0 bases and the J segment 4 bases; nucleotides outside the gene matches: 0. Per germline, CDR1 MRHNA and CDR2 SNTAGT. The CDR3 extends over 14 amino acids. CDR3 protein: CASSDSDRGTEAFF. The DNA for the CDR3 is TGTGCCAGCAGTGACTCGGACAGGGGCACTGAAGCTTTCTTT.

J is TRBJ2-3 and V is TRBV9, with TRBD2 matching over 10 bases. Germline loops: CDR1 SGDLS, CDR2 YYNGEE. CDR3 length: 18 amino acids. V was pared by 0 bases and J by 0 bases, with 7 bases of the junction left unmatched. CDR3 loop: CASSVGLAGGLSTDTQYF. Here the CDR3 DNA reads TGTGCCAGCAGCGTAGGGTTAGCGGGGGGTCTTAGCACAGATACGCAGTATTTT.

V gene TRBV11-3 combines with J gene TRBJ2-1; 7 bases agree with TRBD2. Germline V gene sequence: CDR1 SGHNT, CDR2 YENEEA. This CDR3 has 14 amino acids. The ends lost 5 bases at V and 5 bases at J; junction bases unmatched: 6. The CDR3 reads CASSRTGTNNEQFF. DNA for the CDR3: TGTGCCAGCAGCCGAACCGGGACTAACAATGAGCAGTTCTTC.

The chain carries TRBV19 and TRBJ2-1, with 10 bases identical to TRBD1. The CDR3 is 20 residues long. Trimming cost V 0 bases and J 0 bases; bases outside gene matches: 11. Germline loops: CDR1 LNHDA, CDR2 SQIVND (reference sequence). The CDR3 is CASSIDGGTGAPSSYNEQFF. DNA for the CDR3: TGTGCCAGTAGTATAGATGGGGGGACAGGGGCACCGAGCTCCTACAATGAGCAGTTCTTC.

This chain links TRBV28 with TRBJ2-1; TRBD1 might be the D (5 bases). This CDR3 region has 14 residues. The germline V gene has CDR1 MDHEN and CDR2 SYDVKM. Trimming stripped 3 bases from V and 5 bases from J, with 11 bases between. CDR3 sequence reads: CASSFRDRHNEQFF. The CDR3 bases are TGTGCCAGCAGTTTTCGAGACAGACACAATGAGCAGTTCTTC.

The gene calls are TRBV11-2 and TRBJ2-3, with D possibly called TRBD1 or TRBD2 (6 bases each). CDR1 SGHAT and CDR2 FQNNGV come from the germline V gene. The CDR3 loop spans 16 amino acids. V was shortened by 0 bases and J by 2 bases, with 12 bases between the two germline ends. CDR3 in amino acids: CASSLERGAFTDTQYF. CDR3 in DNA: TGTGCCAGCAGCTTAGAGAGGGGGGCCTTCACAGATACGCAGTATTTT.

In DNA form, the CDR3 reads TGTGCCAGCACCCCGGGGGACAGTTCCTACGAGCAGTACTTC. The encoded protein is CASTPGDSSYEQYF. The V call is TRBV9, the J call TRBJ2-7; TRBD1 might be the D (7 bases). Germline V gene data show CDR1 as SGDLS and CDR2 as YYNGEE. V lost 6 bases and J 1 base, leaving 14 bases between the germline ends. The CDR3 runs to 14 residues.

The V gene is TRBV5-4, the J gene TRBJ2-2, with 7 nucleotides matching TRBD1. Germline V gives CDR1 SGHNT, CDR2 YYREEE (reference sequence). The CDR3 runs to 15 residues. After removal of 4 bases from V and 4 bases from J, the junction contained 7 bases not matched to a gene. In DNA form, the CDR3 reads TGTGCCAGCAGCCGACAGGGTGTCTTCACCGGGGAGCTGTTTTTT. It codes for CASSRQGVFTGELFF.

Of note for this clone: Other DNA sequences within the sample encode an identical CDR3. The rearrangement links TRBV4-3 to TRBJ2-7, with D perhaps TRBD2 (5 bases). This CDR3 has 14 amino acids. Germline-derived CDR1 and CDR2 are LGHNA and YSLEER. The ends were cut back, 0 bases at V and 0 bases at J, with 6 bases in the middle. CDR3 protein: CASSQDRGSYEQYF. CDR3 nucleotides: TGCGCCAGCAGCCAAGATCGGGGCTCCTACGAGCAGTACTTC.

This chain uses TRBV7-8 with TRBJ2-7; D is perhaps TRBD2 (5 bases). The CDR3 loop spans 12 amino acids. The germline V gene encodes CDR1 SGHVS and CDR2 FQNEAQ. Trimming shortened V by 3 bases and J by 9 bases, and 12 bases separated the two germline ends. The CDR3: CASSFSSGGQYF. Written as DNA, the CDR3 is TGTGCCAGCAGCTTTTCCTCCGGAGGGCAGTACTTC. Full variable domain (missing parts from reference TRBV7-8 and TRBJ2-7): GAGVSQSPRYKVAKRGQDVALRCDPISGHVSLFWYQQALGQGPEFLTYFQNEAQLDKSGLPSDRFFAERPEGSVSTLKIQRTQQEDSAVYLCASSFSSGGQYFGPGTRLTVT.

The V gene is TRBV9, the J gene TRBJ2-6, with 7 nucleotides matching TRBD1. The germline CDR1 and CDR2 sequences are SGDLS and YYNGEE. V shed 3 bases, J shed 0 bases, and the junction held 9 bases outside the gene matches. The CDR3 is 18 amino acids. The CDR3 DNA is TGTGCCAGCAGCGAGGCCGGGGACAGCCTCTCTGGGGCCAACGTCCTGACTTTC. Translated, it gives CASSEAGDSLSGANVLTF.

The rearrangement joins TRBV6-5 to TRBJ1-4, with a tentative D call TRBD1 (6 bases). The CDR3 runs to 14 residues. Germline CDR1 and CDR2: MNHEY and SVGAGI. Between the trimmed V and J ends, which lost 5 bases and 3 bases, there was a span of 10 bases. CDR3 DNA sequence: TGTGCCAGCAGTACCAGGGGATCTAATGAAAAACTGTTTTTT. Protein product: CASSTRGSNEKLFF.

The chain carries TRBV7-8 and TRBJ2-7, with D uncertain. Germline V lookup: CDR1 SGHVS, CDR2 FQNEAQ. The germline V and J ends were trimmed by 1 base and 3 bases, with 7 bases remaining between them. The CDR3 runs 13 residues. The CDR3 protein is CASSLGLYYEQYF. The CDR3 DNA is TGTGCCAGCAGCTTAGGACTGTACTACGAGCAGTACTTC.

This chain joins TRBV10-2 and TRBJ1-1; D not resolved. There are 12 residues in the CDR3. The germline V gene has CDR1 WSHSY and CDR2 SAAADI. V gave up 0 bases and J gave up 8 bases, with 7 bases separating them. The CDR3 region has the DNA TGCGCCAGCAGTGAGTCGGTCACAGAAGCTTTCTTT. Protein sequence: CASSESVTEAFF.

This clone was picked up a small number of times. The chain has TRBV9 and TRBJ2-5; TRBD1 or TRBD2 may be the D gene (6 bases each). Between the trimmed V and J ends, which lost 2 bases and 1 base, there was a span of 9 bases. Per germline, CDR1 SGDLS and CDR2 YYNGEE. The CDR3 spans 14 residues. The chain's CDR3 is CASSVTGAQETQYF. CDR3 bases: TGTGCCAGCAGCGTTACGGGGGCCCAAGAGACCCAGTACTTC. Drawing the rest from reference TRBV9 and TRBJ2-5, the complete variable domain is DSGVTQTPKHLITATGQRVTLRCSPRSGDLSVYWYQQSLDQGLQFLIQYYNGEERAKGNILERFSAQQFPDLHSELNLSSLELGDSALYFCASSVTGAQETQYFGPGTRLLVL.